The rows below give T cell receptor beta chains drawn from one sample of a study of blood T cell repertoires in COVID-19. Some clones are missing from TCRdb's copy, which holds only in-frame ones; the method was immunoSEQ multiplex PCR. The data contain under 250,000 clones, less than 90% of them seen just once; the ten biggest clones take up around 0.7%. Sequenced: peripheral blood. These receptors were obtained from a man aged 40-49 years with acute or convalescent COVID-19. The CDR3 runs from the conserved cysteine through the conserved F or W. The D gene is left open where the match is weak. Rows may omit the clone size; those that give it use once, few, many or a size class.

V,J,length,D,size,CDR3,DNA
TRBV14,TRBJ2-5,16,TRBD2,NA,CASSPELAGGGETQYF,TGTGCCAGCAGCCCAGAATTAGCGGGAGGAGGAGAGACCCAGTACTTC
TRBV30,TRBJ2-5,15,NA,NA,CAWSLQGRVKETQYF,TGTGCCTGGAGTCTCCAGGGGCGAGTAAAAGAGACCCAGTACTTC
TRBV5-1,TRBJ2-1,15,NA,NA,CASSLFRGRNNEQFF,TGCGCCAGCAGCTTGTTTAGGGGCCGAAACAATGAGCAGTTCTTC
TRBV19,TRBJ2-7,15,TRBD2,NA,CASSIQAGGRYEQYF,TGTGCCAGTAGTATTCAGGCGGGAGGGCGGTACGAGCAGTACTTC
TRBV5-4,TRBJ2-7,14,TRBD2,NA,CAISGTSGTYEQYF,TGTGCCATCTCCGGGACTAGCGGAACCTACGAGCAGTACTTC
TRBV11-3,TRBJ2-2,16,NA,NA,CASSFSQGSPTGELFF,TGTGCCAGCAGCTTTTCCCAGGGGTCTCCCACCGGGGAGCTGTTTTTT
TRBV6-8,TRBJ1-5,14,NA,NA,CASTCVHSNQPQHF,TGTGCCAGCACCTGCGTCCATAGCAATCAGCCCCAGCATTTT
TRBV24-1,TRBJ1-1,15,TRBD1,few,CATSDSGTGRFEAFF,TGTGCCACCAGTGATTCTGGGACAGGGAGATTTGAAGCTTTCTTT
TRBV19,TRBJ2-7,17,TRBD2,NA,CASSSSLAGSRSYEQYF,TGTGCCAGTAGTAGTTCTCTAGCGGGAAGCCGGTCCTACGAGCAGTACTTC
TRBV6-4,TRBJ1-5,16,NA,once,CASSAYPAGSNQPQHF,TGTGCCAGCAGTGCCTACCCCGCAGGGTCCAATCAGCCCCAGCATTTT
TRBV6-5,TRBJ1-3,15,NA,once,CATALNWGAGNTIYF,TGTGCCACCGCTCTTAACTGGGGGGCTGGAAACACCATATATTTT
TRBV2,TRBJ1-1,17,TRBD1,NA,CASRGQGRTDMNTEAFF,TGTGCCAGCAGAGGACAGGGTAGGACCGATATGAACACTGAAGCTTTCTTT
TRBV6-5,TRBJ1-1,13,NA,NA,CASSPRFNTEAFF,TGTGCCAGCAGTCCCAGGTTCAACACTGAAGCTTTCTTT
TRBV5-4,TRBJ1-1,14,TRBD1,NA,CASRNGQGIGEAFF,TGTGCCAGCAGAAACGGACAGGGTATCGGTGAAGCTTTCTTT
TRBV2,TRBJ1-3,15,NA,NA,CASSEQDFSGNTIYF,TGTGCCAGCAGTGAACAGGACTTCTCTGGAAACACCATATATTTT
TRBV4-3,TRBJ2-7,15,NA,NA,CASSQVAGAPHEQYF,TGCGCCAGCAGCCAAGTAGCAGGGGCCCCCCACGAGCAGTACTTC
TRBV30,TRBJ2-7,15,TRBD2,NA,CAWSRTSGYSYEQYF,TGTGCCTGGAGTAGGACTAGCGGCTACTCCTACGAGCAGTACTTC
TRBV19,TRBJ2-2,15,TRBD2,NA,CASSLSSGEAGELFF,TGTGCCAGTAGTCTATCTAGCGGGGAGGCCGGGGAGCTGTTTTTT
TRBV19,TRBJ1-5,16,NA,NA,CASSTPDIKDNQPQHF,TGTGCCAGTAGTACCCCGGACATTAAGGACAATCAGCCCCAGCATTTT
TRBV7-9,TRBJ2-2,15,NA,NA,CASSPRGVGTGELFF,TGTGCCAGCAGCCCCAGGGGAGTCGGCACCGGGGAGCTGTTTTTT
TRBV7-6,TRBJ2-7,16,TRBD1,NA,CASSLGPGQGAHEQYF,TGTGCCAGCAGCTTAGGGCCGGGACAGGGGGCACACGAGCAGTACTTC
TRBV18,TRBJ1-2,14,NA,few,CASSPQGQNYGYTF,TGTGCCAGCTCACCACAAGGACAGAACTATGGCTACACCTTC
TRBV25-1,TRBJ1-2,12,NA,NA,CASSSQGSGYTF,TGTGCCAGCAGTTCTCAGGGGTCTGGCTACACCTTC
TRBV5-4,TRBJ2-1,11,NA,once,CASSLGPEAVF,TGTGCCAGCAGCTTGGGCCCCGAGGCGGTCTTC
TRBV3-1/TRBV3-2,TRBJ2-6,14,TRBD1,NA,CASPQGAGANVLTF,TGTGCCAGTCCACAGGGGGCAGGGGCCAACGTCCTGACTTTC
TRBV6-4,TRBJ2-5,14,NA,NA,CASSDHQGSETQYF,TGTGCCAGCAGTGATCACCAGGGTTCTGAGACCCAGTACTTC
TRBV5-4,TRBJ2-5,13,TRBD1,NA,CASSGQGLETQYF,TGTGCCAGCAGCGGACAGGGACTGGAGACCCAGTACTTC
TRBV5-6,TRBJ2-7,15,TRBD1,once,CASRRQGALTYEQYF,TGTGCCAGCAGACGACAGGGGGCCCTAACCTACGAGCAGTACTTC
TRBV7-6,TRBJ2-2,16,NA,NA,CASTIRAGHPVGELFF,TGTGCCAGCACCATACGGGCGGGCCACCCAGTCGGGGAGCTGTTTTTT
TRBV10-1,TRBJ2-1,15,TRBD2,NA,CASSEGLAGISEQFF,TGCGCCAGCAGTGAGGGGCTAGCGGGGATCTCTGAGCAGTTCTTC
TRBV19,TRBJ1-4,15,NA,NA,CASSVSGIINEKLFF,TGTGCCAGTAGTGTCTCCGGGATCATTAATGAAAAACTGTTTTTT
TRBV27,TRBJ2-7,14,TRBD1,NA,CASSFRQGSYEQYF,TGTGCCAGCAGTTTTAGACAGGGCTCTTACGAGCAGTACTTC
TRBV28,TRBJ2-6,15,NA,few,CASSFISSGANVLTF,TGTGCCAGCAGTTTCATCAGCTCTGGGGCCAACGTCCTGACTTTC
TRBV2,TRBJ2-3,13,TRBD2,NA,CAKRLAATDTQYF,TGTGCCAAACGACTAGCGGCCACAGATACGCAGTATTTT
TRBV6-5,TRBJ2-7,15,TRBD1,NA,CASSPVTGGSYEQYF,TGTGCCAGCAGTCCCGTGACAGGGGGGTCCTACGAGCAGTACTTC
TRBV19,TRBJ1-1,14,NA,NA,CASSIRGAGTEAFF,TGTGCCAGTAGTATTAGGGGTGCAGGCACTGAAGCTTTCTTT
TRBV6-4,TRBJ2-3,13,NA,NA,CASSDSAFDTQYF,TGTGCCAGCAGTGACTCGGCCTTTGATACGCAGTATTTT